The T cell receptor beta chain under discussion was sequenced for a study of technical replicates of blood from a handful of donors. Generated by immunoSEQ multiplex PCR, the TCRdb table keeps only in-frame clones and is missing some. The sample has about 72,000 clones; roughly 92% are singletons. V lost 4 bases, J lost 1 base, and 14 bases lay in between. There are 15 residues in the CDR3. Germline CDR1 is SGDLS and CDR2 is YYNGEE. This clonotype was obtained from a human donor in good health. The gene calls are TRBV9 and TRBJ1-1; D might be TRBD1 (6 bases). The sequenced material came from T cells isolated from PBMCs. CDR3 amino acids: CASSPLDRQNTEAFF. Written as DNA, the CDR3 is TGTGCCAGCAGCCCCCTAGACAGGCAGAACACTGAAGCTTTCTTT.